This T cell receptor (beta chain) was retrieved from a study of shared clonotypes between healthy human individuals. Some clones are missing from TCRdb's copy, which holds only in-frame ones; the method was immunoSEQ multiplex PCR. The data contain 550,000 to 600,000 clones, 95% to 98% of them singletons. Naive CD8 cells were CD45RO-negative, positively selected for CCR7, excluding terminally differentiated effector memory CD45RA+ cells. The CDR3 has 18 amino acids. Germline lookup yields CDR1 LNHNV and CDR2 YYDKDF (reference sequence). Trimming removed 3 bases from V and 2 bases from J; junction bases left unmatched: 7.

The specimen sequenced was naive CD8+ T cells sorted from blood. The sequence came from a young man in good health. The gene calls are TRBV15 and TRBJ2-5, with 15 bases aligning to TRBD2. CDR3 sequence reads: CATSSGLAGGPGQETQYF. CDR3 in DNA: TGTGCCACCAGCAGCGGACTAGCGGGAGGGCCGGGGCAAGAGACCCAGTACTTC.